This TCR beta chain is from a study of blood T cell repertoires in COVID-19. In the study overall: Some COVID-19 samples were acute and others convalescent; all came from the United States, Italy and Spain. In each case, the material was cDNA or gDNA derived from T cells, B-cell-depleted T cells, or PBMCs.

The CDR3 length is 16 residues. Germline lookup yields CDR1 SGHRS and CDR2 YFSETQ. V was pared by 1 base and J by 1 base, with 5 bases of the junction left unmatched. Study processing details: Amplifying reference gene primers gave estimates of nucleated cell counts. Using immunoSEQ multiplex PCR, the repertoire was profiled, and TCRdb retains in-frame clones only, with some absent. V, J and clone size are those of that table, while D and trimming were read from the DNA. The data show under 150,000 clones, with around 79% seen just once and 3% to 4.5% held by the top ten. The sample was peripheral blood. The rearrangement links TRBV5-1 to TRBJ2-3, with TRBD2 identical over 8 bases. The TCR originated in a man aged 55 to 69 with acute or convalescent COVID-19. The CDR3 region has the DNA TGCGCCAGCAGCTTGCCGGCGGGAGGACGCACAGATACGCAGTATTTT. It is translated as CASSLPAGGRTDTQYF.